A single TCR beta chain is shown here with its context. The antigen is unknown. Clones were read by immunoSEQ multiplex PCR, and TCRdb kept only the in-frame ones, dropping some. This sample has under 200,000 clones; nearly 90% occur once, and the top ten carry around 10%. The data belong to a study of cytomegalovirus exposure and HLA in healthy donors. Study overall: Later analysis reported that the 110 or so validation repertoires shared the platform of the approximately 690 first-cohort repertoires.

General study findings and limits: The tendency of first-cohort TCR clusters to co-occur in the 100 to 150 validation repertoires was identified by a subsequent analysis.

The V gene lost 7 bases and the J gene lost 3 bases, with 9 bases spanning the gap. CDR1 and CDR2 (germline): SQVTM, ANQGSEA. There are 12 residues in the CDR3. This rearrangement joins TRBV29-1 to TRBJ2-2; D unclear. The TCR originated in a woman between 18 and 29 years old in good health and CMV-seropositive. Sequenced: PBMCs. CDR3 amino acids: CSAVTDTGELFF. The CDR3 bases are TGCAGCGCTGTGACTGACACCGGGGAGCTGTTTTTT.